This T cell receptor beta chain was profiled in a study of T cells in Graves' hyperthyroidism and ophthalmopathy. The overall study: At the time of initial diagnosis and before any treatment, peripheral blood was collected.

The table lists this clonotype with many counts. V lost 5 bases and J 0 bases, leaving 14 bases between the germline ends. Germline CDR1 is SEHNR and CDR2 is FQNEAQ (reference sequence). The CDR3 loop spans 15 amino acids. Newly diagnosed patients aged 18 to 65 had hyperthyroidism of under 2 months' duration. Template material for amplifying TCR beta CDR3 regions consisted of RNA transcripts. The primer set for the first-round RT-PCR of the TCR CDR3 was HTBI. MiXCR, applied by TCRdb to the multiplex PCR reads, yields one record per CDR3 protein. The table lists around 300,000 distinct CDR3 sequences, 13% of them singletons.

The source of this sequence is a woman younger than 45 with Graves' hyperthyroidism that later progressed to Graves' ophthalmopathy. The specimen was blood. The chain combines TRBV7-9 with TRBJ2-7, with D possibly matching TRBD2 (5 bases). The CDR3 spells CASSNRDKASYEQYF. As DNA, the CDR3 is TGTGCCAGCAGCAACCGGGATAAAGCCTCCTACGAGCAGTACTTC.